One and the same sample provided the 3 T cell receptor beta chains below, sequenced in a study of cytomegalovirus exposure and HLA in healthy donors. The PCR ran on 60 Vbeta and 13 Jbeta primers. Measured with immunoSEQ multiplex PCR; TCRdb has only the in-frame clones, and not every one. This sample yields fewer than 150,000 clones, of which 80% are seen a single time; about 2.2% belongs to the top ten. Material for sequencing was PBMCs. The source is a man aged 25 to 40 in good health and CMV-seronegative.

CDR3 in DNA: TGCGCCTGTCGGGGGGAGACTGAAGCTTTCTTT. Translation: CACRGETEAFF. The chain carries TRBV5-1 and TRBJ1-1; D is possibly TRBD1 (5 bases). V gave up 10 bases and J gave up 5 bases, with 12 bases separating them. The CDR3 runs 11 residues. Germline lookup yields CDR1 SGHRS and CDR2 YFSETQ.

This chain joins TRBV10-3 and TRBJ2-1, with D possibly being TRBD2 (6 bases). Germline V CDR1 and CDR2: ENHRY, SYGVKD. V lost 4 bases to trimming and J lost 6 bases, with 13 bases between them. CDR3 size: 14 residues. Here the CDR3 DNA reads TGTGCCATCAGTGTTGTTGGAGGGACCAATGAGCAGTTCTTC. Protein sequence: CAISVVGGTNEQFF.

This chain links TRBV5-1 with TRBJ2-5; the D gene is possibly TRBD2 (6 bases). Germline CDR1 reads SGHRS; CDR2 reads YFSETQ. This CDR3 contains 14 residues. Trimming left V 0 bases short and J 5 bases short, with 11 bases between. CDR3 in DNA: TGCGCCAGCAGCTTGGGCAGGGCGGGGGAGACCCAGTACTTC. Protein: CASSLGRAGETQYF.